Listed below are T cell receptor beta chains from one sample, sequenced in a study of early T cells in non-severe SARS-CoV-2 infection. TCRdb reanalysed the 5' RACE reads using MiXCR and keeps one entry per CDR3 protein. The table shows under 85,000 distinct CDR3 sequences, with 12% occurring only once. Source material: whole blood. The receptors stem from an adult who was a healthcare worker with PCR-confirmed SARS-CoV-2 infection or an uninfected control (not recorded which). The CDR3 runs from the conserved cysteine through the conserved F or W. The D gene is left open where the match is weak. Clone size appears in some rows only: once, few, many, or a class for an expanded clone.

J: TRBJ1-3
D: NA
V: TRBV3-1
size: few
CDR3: CASSQDYRTVAHTIYF
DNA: TGTGCCAGCAGCCAAGATTACAGGACCGTGGCTCACACCATATATTTT

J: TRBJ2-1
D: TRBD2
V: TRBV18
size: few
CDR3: CASSLQPGSGRNEQFF
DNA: TGTGCCAGCTCACTTCAACCCGGAAGCGGGAGGAATGAGCAGTTCTTC

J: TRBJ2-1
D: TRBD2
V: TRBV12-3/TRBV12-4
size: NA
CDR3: CASSSLAGYNEQFF
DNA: TGTGCCAGCAGTTCCCTAGCGGGCTACAATGAGCAGTTCTTC

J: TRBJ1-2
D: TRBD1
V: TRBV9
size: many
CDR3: CASSARQGLTNYGYTF
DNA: TGTGCCAGCAGCGCCCGACAGGGCTTGACTAACTATGGCTACACCTTC

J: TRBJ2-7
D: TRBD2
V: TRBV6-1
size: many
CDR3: CASSATRIAGGIGTGEQYF
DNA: TGTGCCAGCAGTGCCACGAGGATAGCGGGGGGCATCGGGACGGGCGAGCAGTACTTC

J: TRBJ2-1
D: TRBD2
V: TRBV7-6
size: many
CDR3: CASSFGTSGLYEQFF
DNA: TGTGCCAGCAGCTTCGGGACTAGCGGGTTATATGAGCAGTTCTTC

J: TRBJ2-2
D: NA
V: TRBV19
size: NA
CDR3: CASSIAGTSAGELFF
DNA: TGTGCCAGTAGTATCGCCGGGACATCCGCCGGGGAGCTGTTTTTT

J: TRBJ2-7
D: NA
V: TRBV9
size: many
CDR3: CASSVADESYEQYF
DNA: TGTGCCAGCAGCGTAGCTGACGAGTCCTACGAGCAGTACTTC

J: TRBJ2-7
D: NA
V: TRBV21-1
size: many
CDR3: CASSKLGLGSRF
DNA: TGTGCCAGCAGCAAATTAGGATTGGGAAGCCGCTTC

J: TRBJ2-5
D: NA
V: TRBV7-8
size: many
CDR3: CASSLGQGTQETQYF
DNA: TGTGCCAGCAGCTTGGGGCAGGGGACGCAAGAGACCCAGTACTTC

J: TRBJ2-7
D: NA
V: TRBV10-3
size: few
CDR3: CAISELKFSYEQYF
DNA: TGTGCCATCAGTGAGTTAAAGTTCAGCTACGAGCAGTACTTC

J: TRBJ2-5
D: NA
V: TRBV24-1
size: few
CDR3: CATSDYDSAMGGPKETQYF
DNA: TGTGCCACCAGTGATTACGACTCCGCGATGGGGGGGCCGAAAGAGACCCAGTACTTC

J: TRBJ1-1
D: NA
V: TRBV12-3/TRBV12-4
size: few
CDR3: CASSKTVNTEAFF
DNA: TGTGCCAGCAGTAAGACAGTGAACACTGAAGCTTTCTTT

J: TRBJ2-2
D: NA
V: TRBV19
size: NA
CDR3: CASSKDRGTETGELFF
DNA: TGTGCCAGTAGCAAGGACAGAGGGACGGAAACCGGGGAGCTGTTTTTT

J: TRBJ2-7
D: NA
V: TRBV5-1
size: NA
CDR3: CASSAGSVYEQYF
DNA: TGCGCCAGCAGCGCGGGTTCCGTCTACGAGCAGTACTTC

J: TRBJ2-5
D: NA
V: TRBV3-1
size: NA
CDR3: CASSQDNRVRETQYF
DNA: TGTGCCAGCAGCCAAGATAACCGGGTCCGGGAGACCCAGTACTTC

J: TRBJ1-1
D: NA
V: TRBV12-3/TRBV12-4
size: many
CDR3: CASSPFGEGSTEAFF
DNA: TGTGCCAGCAGTCCGTTCGGGGAGGGTTCCACTGAAGCTTTCTTT

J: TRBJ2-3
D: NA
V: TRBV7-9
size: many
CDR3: CASSLGLLETTDTQYF
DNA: TGTGCCAGCAGCTTAGGCCTCCTCGAGACCACAGATACGCAGTATTTT

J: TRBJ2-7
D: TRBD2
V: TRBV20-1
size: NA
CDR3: CSASPTSGRLDEQYF
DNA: TGCAGTGCTAGTCCAACTAGCGGGAGGCTTGACGAGCAGTACTTC

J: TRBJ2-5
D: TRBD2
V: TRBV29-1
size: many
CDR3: CSVSSGVQETQYF
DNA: TGCAGCGTTTCAAGCGGGGTTCAAGAGACCCAGTACTTC

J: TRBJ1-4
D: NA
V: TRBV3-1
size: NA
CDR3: CASSQWDDEKLFF
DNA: TGTGCCAGCAGCCAGTGGGACGATGAAAAACTGTTTTTT

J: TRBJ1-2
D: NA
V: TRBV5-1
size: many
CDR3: CASSSGRVDGYTF
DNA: TGCGCCAGCAGTTCGGGAAGGGTCGATGGCTACACCTTC

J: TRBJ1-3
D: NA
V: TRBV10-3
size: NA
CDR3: CAIRRGTGNTIYF
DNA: TGTGCCATCAGGAGGGGGACTGGAAACACCATATATTTT

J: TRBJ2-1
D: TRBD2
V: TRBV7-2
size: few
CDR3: CASSLVSGNTYNEQFF
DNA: TGTGCCAGCAGCTTAGTGAGCGGGAACACCTACAATGAGCAGTTCTTC

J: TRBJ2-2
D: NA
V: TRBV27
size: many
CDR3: CASSLPSRGTGELFF
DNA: TGTGCCAGCAGTTTGCCTAGCCGTGGCACCGGGGAGCTGTTTTTT